This entry lists 16 T cell receptor beta chains sequenced from one sample in a study of OX40 agonist ivuxolimab in advanced cancers. Data came from immunoSEQ multiplex PCR; TCRdb stores just in-frame clones and leaves some out. The sample has about 90,000 clones; 91% are singletons. Sample: CD4+ or CD8+ T cells sorted from blood, taken in a trial of the OX40 agonist ivuxolimab. The source is an adult with an advanced solid tumor such as melanoma, head and neck, liver or kidney cancer.

This sequence joins TRBV18 and TRBJ2-4; D is undetermined. The CDR3 runs to 14 residues. The germline V and J ends were trimmed by 8 bases and 0 bases, with 11 bases remaining between them. CDR1 is KGHSH and CDR2 is LQKENI in the germline V gene. The CDR3 DNA reads as TGTGCCAGCCTAGATCCGTTAGCCAAAAACATTCAGTACTTC. It codes for CASLDPLAKNIQYF.

The count of this clone is one. The CDR3 DNA reads TGTGCCAGCAGCTTAAATCGGCAGGGTAATCAGCCCCAGCATTTT. This codes for CASSLNRQGNQPQHF. The J gene is TRBJ1-5, the V gene TRBV7-2; D may be TRBD1 (5 bases). V lost 2 bases and J lost 4, with 12 bases in between. Germline CDR1 is SGHTA and CDR2 is FQGNSA. This CDR3 comprises 15 residues.

The rearrangement joins TRBV5-1 to TRBJ2-3; the match to TRBD1 covers 8 bases. The J segment lost 2 bases and the V segment lost 4 bases, leaving 6 bases of the junction unmatched. Germline V lookup: CDR1 SGHRS, CDR2 YFSETQ. CDR3 size: 15 residues. The CDR3 coding sequence is TGCGCCAGCAGCGACGGGACAGGCTACACAGATACGCAGTATTTT. This sequence encodes CASSDGTGYTDTQYF.

The V and J genes are TRBV2 and TRBJ2-5; D might be TRBD2 (6 bases). The CDR3 contains 13 residues. Germline CDR1 SNHLY, CDR2 FYNNEI. V was trimmed by 5 bases and J by 5 bases, leaving 12 bases between them. For the CDR3, the DNA is TGTGCCAGCAGTAAACTAGCCCGGGAGACCCAGTACTTC. It specifies CASSKLARETQYF.

The chain employs TRBV10-1 and TRBJ2-1; TRBD2 aligns across 10 bases. With 3 bases clipped from V and 5 bases from J, the junction kept 4 bases outside the gene matches. The germline V gene encodes CDR1 WNHNN and CDR2 SYGVQD (reference sequence). The CDR3 totals 15 residues. The CDR3 DNA reads as TGCGCCAGCAGTGAAAGCGGGAGGGTTAACAATGAGCAGTTCTTC. Translated, it gives CASSESGRVNNEQFF.

V usage is TRBV5-1 and J usage is TRBJ2-3; 10 nucleotides align to TRBD2. CDR1 is SGHRS, CDR2 YFSETQ, per germline. The CDR3 runs to 15 residues. V trimming: 6 bases; J trimming: 2 bases; junction bases outside the gene matches: 6. The CDR3 DNA sequence: TGCGCCAGCAAGCTACTAGCGGGAAACACAGATACGCAGTATTTT. It yields the protein CASKLLAGNTDTQYF.

V and J are TRBV18 and TRBJ2-7, with 10 bases fitting TRBD2. With V trimmed by 5 bases and J by 6 bases, 4 bases remained unmatched. The germline V gene has CDR1 KGHSH and CDR2 LQKENI. This CDR3 contains 13 residues. CDR3 bases: TGTGCCAGCTCAATAATAGCGGGAGGCGAGCAGTACTTC. Translating gives CASSIIAGGEQYF. The full variable domain, completed using reference TRBV18 and TRBJ2-7, is NAGVMQNPRHLVRRRGQEARLRCSPMKGHSHVYWYRQLPEEGLKFMVYLQKENIIDESGMPKERFSAEFPKEGPSILRIQQVVRGDSAAYFCASSIIAGGEQYFGPGTRLTVT.

The gene calls are TRBV5-4 and TRBJ2-7, with TRBD1 matching 9 bases. Germline loops: CDR1 SGHNT, CDR2 YYREEE (reference sequence). V shed 4 bases and J 9 bases; nucleotides not matched to a gene: 11. The CDR3 is made up of 14 amino acids. CDR3 protein: CASSMDRGTTGQYF. In DNA form, the CDR3 reads TGTGCCAGCAGCATGGACAGGGGAACGACCGGGCAGTACTTC.

The gene calls are TRBV11-1 and TRBJ2-7; D gene uncertain. Germline assignment: CDR1 SGHAT and CDR2 FQDESV (reference sequence). The CDR3 is 15 amino acids. Trimming took 2 bases from V and 2 from J, leaving 13 bases between them. CDR3 DNA sequence: TGTGCCAGCAGCTTACGGGCGGAGACGACCTACGAGCAGTACTTC. Translated: CASSLRAETTYEQYF.

The chain is built from TRBV6-5 and TRBJ1-1; tentative D call: TRBD1 (5 bases). Germline CDR1 reads MNHEY; CDR2 reads SVGAGI. The CDR3 has 12 amino acids. V was pared by 7 bases and J by 6 bases, with 12 bases between. The CDR3 nucleotides are TGTGCCAGCACTCCAGGGTATTCTGAAGCTTTCTTT. Encoded protein: CASTPGYSEAFF.

The genes are TRBV2 and TRBJ2-5; D may be TRBD1 or TRBD2 (5 bases each). V gave up 5 bases and J gave up 4 bases, with 14 bases separating them. Germline CDR1 reads SNHLY; CDR2 reads FYNNEI. The CDR3 totals 14 residues. The CDR3 here is CASSRDPTRETQYF. The CDR3 region has the DNA TGTGCCAGCAGTCGGGACCCTACCCGAGAGACCCAGTACTTC.

The chain employs TRBV7-2 and TRBJ2-5; D not certain. Germline CDR1 is SGHTA and CDR2 is FQGNSA. V dropped 0 bases and J dropped 3 bases, with 8 bases sitting between them. The CDR3 is made up of 14 amino acids. CDR3 sequence: CASSLAVEKETQYF. As DNA, the CDR3 is TGTGCCAGCAGCTTAGCTGTAGAAAAAGAGACCCAGTACTTC.

This clone was found once. The chain has TRBV6-5 and TRBJ2-7; D remains ambiguous. V lost 5 bases and J lost 0, with 14 bases in between. Germline V lookup: CDR1 MNHEY, CDR2 SVGAGI. CDR3 length: 15 amino acids. CDR3 sequence reads: CASSSPHRSSYEQYF. The CDR3 bases are TGTGCCAGCAGTAGCCCGCACCGGAGCTCCTACGAGCAGTACTTC.

This clone was picked up one time. V and J are TRBV11-2 and TRBJ2-3; 13 bases are shared with TRBD2. Germline V lookup: CDR1 SGHAT, CDR2 FQNNGV. The CDR3 totals 19 residues. V was clipped by 3 bases and J by 0 bases; unmatched bases: 9. DNA of the CDR3: TGTGCCAGCAGCTTCGTAATGGGGACTAGCGGGACTAGCACAGATACGCAGTATTTT. Amino acids: CASSFVMGTSGTSTDTQYF.

This rearrangement joins TRBV7-9 to TRBJ2-2; the D is unclear. The CDR3 is 15 amino acids. Per the germline V gene, CDR1 is SEHNR and CDR2 is FQNEAQ (reference sequence). V was cut by 5 bases and J by 3 bases, with 13 bases left in between. CDR3 protein: CASSQSGPYTGELFF. DNA for the CDR3: TGTGCCAGCAGCCAGTCCGGGCCCTACACCGGGGAGCTGTTTTTT.

The chain carries TRBV21-1 and TRBJ2-5; the table assigns TRBD1, which was not confirmed against the DNA. TRBV21-1 represents a pseudogene. This CDR3 spans 14 amino acids. The CDR3 DNA follows: TGTGCCAGCAGCAAAGGACAGGGGTTAGAGACCCAGTACTTC. This codes for CASSKGQGLETQYF.